These 14 T cell receptor beta chains were sequenced from one sample in a study of T cell repertoires in cytomegalovirus infection. TCRdb analysed the reads with MiXCR anew, one entry per CDR3 protein. This table holds approximately 250,000 distinct CDR3 sequences, roughly 20% found once. Source material: CD8+ T cells from PBMCs. These receptors all stem from a human donor in good health (CMV status not recorded). Some clones in this sample may be carry-over from other donors' samples.

This clonotype has only a few counts. The chain carries TRBV12-3 or TRBV12-4 and TRBJ2-5; D may correspond to TRBD1 or TRBD2 (5 bases each). The CDR3 extends over 13 amino acids. Between the trimmed V and J ends, which lost 7 bases and 5 bases, there was a span of 14 bases. The chain's CDR3 is CASKGPQQETQYF. CDR3 DNA sequence: TGTGCCAGCAAGGGACCCCAACAGGAGACCCAGTACTTC.

This clonotype was detected a few times. The rearrangement links TRBV7-3 to TRBJ2-2; 9 bases map to TRBD2. V lost 8 bases to trimming and J lost 5 bases; unmatched junction nucleotides: 3. Germline CDR1 reads SGHTA; CDR2 reads FQGTGA. The CDR3 consists of 13 residues. As DNA, the CDR3 is TGTGCCAGCGGGACTAGCTTGACCGGGGAGCTGTTTTTT. It translates to CASGTSLTGELFF. The full variable domain, with the rest looked up from reference TRBV7-3 and TRBJ2-2, is GAGVSQTPSNKVTEKGKYVELRCDPISGHTALYWYRQSLGQGPEFLIYFQGTGAADDSGLPNDRFFAVRPEGSVSTLKIQRTERGDSAVYLCASGTSLTGELFFGEGSRLTVL.

The V gene is TRBV4-1, the J gene TRBJ1-4; D remains ambiguous. V lost 3 bases and J 2 bases, leaving 10 bases between the germline ends. Germline lookup yields CDR1 MGHRA and CDR2 YSYEKL. The CDR3 has 15 residues. The CDR3 DNA reads TGCGCCAGCAGCCAGAGGGCTGGGACTAATGAAAAACTGTTTTTT. This translates into CASSQRAGTNEKLFF.

This clonotype has ten or more counts. The J gene is TRBJ2-1, the V gene TRBV4-2; TRBD2 aligns across 9 bases. Germline assignment: CDR1 LGHNA and CDR2 YNFKEQ. V was pared by 3 bases and J by 0 bases, with 21 bases of the junction left unmatched. CDR3 size: 22 residues. The CDR3 loop reads CASSHYISGGDLGRSSYNEQFF. The CDR3 DNA sequence: TGTGCCAGCAGCCACTACATTAGCGGGGGAGACCTGGGCCGGAGCTCCTACAATGAGCAGTTCTTC.

V is TRBV7-6 and J is TRBJ2-1; possibly TRBD2 for D (5 bases). The V and J ends lost 7 bases and 3 bases respectively, with 19 bases between them. Germline CDR1 SGHVS, CDR2 FNYEAQ. This CDR3 is 16 amino acids long. The CDR3 reads CASNPSAVGRYNEQFF. The CDR3 DNA follows: TGTGCCAGCAACCCATCAGCGGTAGGGCGCTACAATGAGCAGTTCTTC. The full variable domain, with the rest looked up from reference TRBV7-6 and TRBJ2-1, is GAGVSQSPRYKVTKRGQDVALRCDPISGHVSLYWYRQALGQGPEFLTYFNYEAQQDKSGLPNDRFSAERPEGSISTLTIQRTEQRDSAMYRCASNPSAVGRYNEQFFGPGTRLTVL.

In this sample, this clonotype turned up a few times. The chain is built from TRBV7-9 and TRBJ1-1; D is possibly TRBD1 (6 bases). Germline values: CDR1 SEHNR, CDR2 FQNEAQ (reference sequence). CDR3 length equals 12 residues. V was cut by 4 bases and J by 6 bases, with 9 bases left in between. The CDR3 here is CASSWQGSEAFF. In nucleotides, the CDR3 is TGTGCCAGCAGCTGGCAGGGGTCTGAAGCTTTCTTT. The variable domain in full, completed from reference TRBV7-9 and TRBJ1-1, reads DTGVSQNPRHKITKRGQNVTFRCDPISEHNRLYWYRQTLGQGPEFLTYFQNEAQLEKSRLLSDRFSAERPKGSFSTLEIQRTEQGDSAMYLCASSWQGSEAFFGQGTRLTVV.

The chain employs TRBV27 and TRBJ2-1; 12 nucleotides align to TRBD2. The V and J ends lost 4 bases and 5 bases, in that order; junction bases with no gene match: 15. The CDR3 contains 19 residues. Germline V gene sequence: CDR1 MNHEY, CDR2 SMNVEV (reference sequence). CDR3 nucleotide sequence: TGTGCCAGCAGTTCATTGACTAGCGGGGGAGCCCCCCCCCACAATGAGCAGTTCTTC. It yields the protein CASSSLTSGGAPPHNEQFF.

The chain links TRBV7-9 to TRBJ2-1, with 11 bases matching TRBD2. The germline CDR1 and CDR2 sequences are SEHNR and FQNEAQ (reference sequence). V was clipped by 5 bases and J by 4 bases; unmatched bases: 7. The CDR3 covers 16 residues. CDR3 nucleotide sequence: TGTGCCAGCAGCCTACCGACTAGCGGGGAGTACAATGAGCAGTTCTTC. Protein product: CASSLPTSGEYNEQFF.

This clonotype was picked up a small number of times. The chain is built from TRBV4-1 and TRBJ2-1; 11 bases map to TRBD2. The trim removed 1 base at V and 6 bases at J, leaving 2 bases unmatched. Germline V lookup: CDR1 MGHRA, CDR2 YSYEKL. This CDR3 contains 15 residues. The CDR3 region is CASSQGLAGFNEQFF. Here the CDR3 DNA reads TGCGCCAGCAGCCAAGGACTAGCGGGGTTCAATGAGCAGTTCTTC.

This chain connects TRBV7-2 to TRBJ2-3; D possibly corresponds to TRBD1 (7 bases). V was trimmed by 8 bases and J by 3 bases, leaving 18 bases between them. The V gene's germline CDR1 is SGHTA and CDR2 FQGNSA. The CDR3 length is 15 residues. The DNA of the CDR3 is TGTGCCAGCCAACTGGAGGGGGCAGGGACAGATACGCAGTATTTT. Translating it yields CASQLEGAGTDTQYF.

The rearrangement joins TRBV7-9 to TRBJ1-2; 10 bases align to TRBD1. Germline V gives CDR1 SEHNR, CDR2 FQNEAQ (reference sequence). The V segment lost 2 bases and the J segment 4 bases; nucleotides outside the gene matches: 10. The CDR3 has 17 residues. The CDR3 sequence is CASSLPRGTGVFYGYTF. The CDR3 DNA follows: TGTGCCAGCAGCTTACCCCGCGGGACAGGGGTCTTCTATGGCTACACCTTC.

The chain carries TRBV20-1 and TRBJ2-1, with 10 bases aligning to TRBD1. The CDR3 is made up of 14 amino acids. Germline CDR1 DFQATT, CDR2 SNEGSKA (reference sequence). After removal of 4 bases from V and 6 bases from J, the junction contained 6 bases not matched to a gene. CDR3 bases: TGCAGTGCTACCGGGACAGGGGTGATCAATGAGCAGTTCTTC. Translation gives CSATGTGVINEQFF.

This clonotype has a count of ten or more. The rearrangement joins TRBV20-1 to TRBJ1-6; the match to TRBD1 covers 7 bases. Germline CDR1 DFQATT, CDR2 SNEGSKA (reference sequence). Trimming took 0 bases from V and 9 from J; bases not matched to a gene: 8. This CDR3 is 15 amino acids long. CDR3 region: CSARDGGDSGSPLHF. CDR3 in DNA: TGCAGTGCTAGAGATGGGGGGGACAGTGGTTCACCCCTCCACTTT.

This clonotype was recorded many times. The gene calls are TRBV15 and TRBJ1-5; the match to TRBD1 covers 8 bases. CDR3 length: 14 residues. Germline-derived CDR1 and CDR2 are LNHNV and YYDKDF (reference sequence). After removal of 4 bases from V and 5 bases from J, the junction contained 4 bases not matched to a gene. CDR3 in amino acids: CATSKDREHQPQHF. The CDR3 DNA reads TGTGCCACCAGCAAGGACAGGGAGCATCAGCCCCAGCATTTT.